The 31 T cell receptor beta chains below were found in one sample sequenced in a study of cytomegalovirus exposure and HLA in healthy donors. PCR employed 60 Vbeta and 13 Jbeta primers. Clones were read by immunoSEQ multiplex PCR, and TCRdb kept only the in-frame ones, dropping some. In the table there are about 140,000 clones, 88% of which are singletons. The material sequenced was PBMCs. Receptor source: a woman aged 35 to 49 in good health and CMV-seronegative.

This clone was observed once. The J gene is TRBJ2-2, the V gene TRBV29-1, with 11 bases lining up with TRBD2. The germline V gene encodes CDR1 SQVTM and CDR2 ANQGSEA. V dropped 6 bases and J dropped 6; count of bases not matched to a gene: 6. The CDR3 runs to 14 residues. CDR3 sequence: CSVGVLAGAGELFF. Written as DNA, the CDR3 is TGCAGCGTCGGTGTACTAGCGGGAGCCGGGGAGCTGTTTTTT.

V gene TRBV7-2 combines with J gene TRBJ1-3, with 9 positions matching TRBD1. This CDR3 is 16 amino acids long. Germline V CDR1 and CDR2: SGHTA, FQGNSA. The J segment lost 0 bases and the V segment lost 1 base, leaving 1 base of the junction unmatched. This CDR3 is CASSLGTGASGNTIYF. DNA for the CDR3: TGTGCCAGCAGCTTAGGGACAGGGGCCTCTGGAAACACCATATATTTT.

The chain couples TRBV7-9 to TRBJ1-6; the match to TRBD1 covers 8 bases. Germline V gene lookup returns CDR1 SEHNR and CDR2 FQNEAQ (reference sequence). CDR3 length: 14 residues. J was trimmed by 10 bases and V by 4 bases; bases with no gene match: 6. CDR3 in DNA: TGTGCCAGCAGCTGGGGACAGGCGGACTCACCCCTCCACTTT. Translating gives CASSWGQADSPLHF.

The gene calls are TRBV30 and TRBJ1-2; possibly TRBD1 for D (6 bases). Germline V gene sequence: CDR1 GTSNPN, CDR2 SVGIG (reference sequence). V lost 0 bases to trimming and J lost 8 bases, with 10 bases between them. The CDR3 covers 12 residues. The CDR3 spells CAWSVAGVGYTF. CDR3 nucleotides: TGTGCCTGGAGTGTGGCAGGGGTCGGCTACACCTTC.

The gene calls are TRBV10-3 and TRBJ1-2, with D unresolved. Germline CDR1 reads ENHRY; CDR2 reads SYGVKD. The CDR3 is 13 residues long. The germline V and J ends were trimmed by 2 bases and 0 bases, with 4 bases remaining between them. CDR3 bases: TGTGCCATCAGTGAGCCAGCTAACTATGGCTACACCTTC. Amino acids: CAISEPANYGYTF.

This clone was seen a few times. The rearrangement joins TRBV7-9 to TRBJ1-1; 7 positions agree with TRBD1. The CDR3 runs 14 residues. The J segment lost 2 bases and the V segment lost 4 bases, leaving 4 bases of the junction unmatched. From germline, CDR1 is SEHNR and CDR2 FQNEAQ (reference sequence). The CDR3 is CASSYDRVNTEAFF. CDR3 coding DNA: TGTGCCAGCAGCTACGACAGGGTCAACACTGAAGCTTTCTTT.

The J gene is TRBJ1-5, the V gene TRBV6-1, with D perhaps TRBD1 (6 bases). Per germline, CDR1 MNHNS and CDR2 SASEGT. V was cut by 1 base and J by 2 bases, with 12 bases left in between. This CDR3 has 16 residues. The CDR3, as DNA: TGTGCCAGCAGTGAAGTTTCAGGGGCCGGCAATCAGCCCCAGCATTTT. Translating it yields CASSEVSGAGNQPQHF.

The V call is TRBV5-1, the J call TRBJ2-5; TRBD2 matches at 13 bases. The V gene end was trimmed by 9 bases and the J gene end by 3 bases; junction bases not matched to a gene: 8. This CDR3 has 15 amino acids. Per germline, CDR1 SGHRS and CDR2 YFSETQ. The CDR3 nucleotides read TGCGCCACCTCGGCCGGGACTAGCGGGAAAGAGACCCAGTACTTC. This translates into CATSAGTSGKETQYF.

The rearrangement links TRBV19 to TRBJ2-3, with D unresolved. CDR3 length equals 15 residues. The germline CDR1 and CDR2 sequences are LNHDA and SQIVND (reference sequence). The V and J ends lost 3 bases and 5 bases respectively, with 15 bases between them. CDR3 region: CASSIPRPEEDTQYF. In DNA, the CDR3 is TGTGCCAGTAGTATCCCAAGACCCGAGGAAGATACGCAGTATTTT.

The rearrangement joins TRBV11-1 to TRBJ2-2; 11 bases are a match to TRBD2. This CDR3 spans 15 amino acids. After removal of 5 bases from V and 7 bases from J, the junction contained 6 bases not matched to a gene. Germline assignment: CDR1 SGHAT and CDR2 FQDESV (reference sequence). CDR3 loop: CASSLSGRAGGELFF. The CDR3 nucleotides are TGTGCCAGCAGCCTTAGCGGGAGGGCCGGCGGGGAGCTGTTTTTT.

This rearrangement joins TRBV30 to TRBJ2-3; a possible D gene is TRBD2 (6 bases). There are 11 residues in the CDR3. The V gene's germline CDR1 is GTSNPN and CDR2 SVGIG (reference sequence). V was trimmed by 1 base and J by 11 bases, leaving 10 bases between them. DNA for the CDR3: TGTGCCTGGAGTGCTCTAGCGAAGCAGTATTTT. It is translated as CAWSALAKQYF.

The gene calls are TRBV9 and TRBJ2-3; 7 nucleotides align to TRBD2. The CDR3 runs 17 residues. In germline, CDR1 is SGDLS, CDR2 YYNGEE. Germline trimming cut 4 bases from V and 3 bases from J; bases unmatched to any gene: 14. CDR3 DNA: TGTGCCAGCAGCCCCCGAGTGGGAGGGGAGGCTACAGATACGCAGTATTTT. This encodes CASSPRVGGEATDTQYF.

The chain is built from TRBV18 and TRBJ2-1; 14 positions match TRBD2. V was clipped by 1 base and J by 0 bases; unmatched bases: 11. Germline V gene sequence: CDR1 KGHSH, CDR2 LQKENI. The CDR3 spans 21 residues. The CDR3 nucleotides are TGTGCCAGCTCACCACTGGCGGCAGGACTAGCGGGAGGTGGCTCCTACAATGAGCAGTTCTTC. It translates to CASSPLAAGLAGGGSYNEQFF.

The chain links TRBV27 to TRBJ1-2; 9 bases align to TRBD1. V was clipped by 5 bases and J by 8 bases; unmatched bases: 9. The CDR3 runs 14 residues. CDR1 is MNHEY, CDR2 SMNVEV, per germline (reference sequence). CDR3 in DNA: TGTGCCAGCAGTCTTCTACAGGGGGCGCAGGGCTACACCTTC. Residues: CASSLLQGAQGYTF.

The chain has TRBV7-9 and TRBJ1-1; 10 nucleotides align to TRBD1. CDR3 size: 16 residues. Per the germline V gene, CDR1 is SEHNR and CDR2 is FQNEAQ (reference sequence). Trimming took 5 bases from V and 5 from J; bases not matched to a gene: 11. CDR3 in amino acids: CASSPDRGGSRTEAFF. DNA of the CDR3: TGTGCCAGCAGCCCGGACAGGGGGGGTTCGAGGACTGAAGCTTTCTTT.

DNA of the CDR3: TGTGCCAGCAGCGGGACTCAGGGAGCTAACTATGGCTACACCTTC. This encodes CASSGTQGANYGYTF. The chain combines TRBV5-4 with TRBJ1-2, with D possibly being TRBD1 (5 bases). The CDR3 is made up of 15 amino acids. Per germline, CDR1 SGHNT and CDR2 YYREEE (reference sequence). V lost 4 bases to trimming and J lost 0 bases, with 13 bases between them.

The CDR3 spells CASSAGTGVEPQHF. For the CDR3, the DNA is TGTGCCAGCAGCGCCGGGACAGGGGTTGAGCCCCAGCATTTT. The J gene is TRBJ1-5, the V gene TRBV7-6; TRBD1 aligns across 10 bases. The CDR3 sequence is 14 residues long. V was pared by 5 bases and J by 8 bases, with 6 bases of the junction left unmatched. From germline, CDR1 is SGHVS and CDR2 FNYEAQ.

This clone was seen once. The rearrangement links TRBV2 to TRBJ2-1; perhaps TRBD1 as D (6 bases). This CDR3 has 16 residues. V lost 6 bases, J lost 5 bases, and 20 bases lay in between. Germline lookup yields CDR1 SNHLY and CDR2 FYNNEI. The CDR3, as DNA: TGTGCCAGCAGGGCCCTAAGGGGGAGTGGCCACAATGAGCAGTTCTTC. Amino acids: CASRALRGSGHNEQFF. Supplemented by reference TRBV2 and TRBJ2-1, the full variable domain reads EPEVTQTPSHQVTQMGQEVILRCVPISNHLYFYWYRQILGQKVEFLVSFYNNEISEKSEIFDDQFSVERPDGSNFTLKIRSTKLEDSAMYFCASRALRGSGHNEQFFGPGTRLTVL.

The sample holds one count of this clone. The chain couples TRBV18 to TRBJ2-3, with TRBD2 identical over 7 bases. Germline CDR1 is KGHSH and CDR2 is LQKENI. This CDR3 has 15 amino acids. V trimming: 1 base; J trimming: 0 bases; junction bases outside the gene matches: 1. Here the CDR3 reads CASSPLAGSTDTQYF. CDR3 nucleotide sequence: TGTGCCAGCTCACCACTAGCGGGTAGCACAGATACGCAGTATTTT.

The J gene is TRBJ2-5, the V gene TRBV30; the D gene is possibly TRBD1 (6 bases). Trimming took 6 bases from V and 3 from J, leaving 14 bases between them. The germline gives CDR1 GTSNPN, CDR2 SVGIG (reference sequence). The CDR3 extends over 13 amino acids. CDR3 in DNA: TGTGCCTGCAGTCGGACAGAAAAAGAGACCCAGTACTTC. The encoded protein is CACSRTEKETQYF.

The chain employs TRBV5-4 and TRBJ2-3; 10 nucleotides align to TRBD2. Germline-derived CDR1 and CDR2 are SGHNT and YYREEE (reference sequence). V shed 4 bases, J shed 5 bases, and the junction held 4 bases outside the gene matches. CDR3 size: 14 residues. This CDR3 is CASSLSGRGDTQYF. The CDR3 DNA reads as TGTGCCAGCAGCCTCAGCGGGAGGGGAGATACGCAGTATTTT.

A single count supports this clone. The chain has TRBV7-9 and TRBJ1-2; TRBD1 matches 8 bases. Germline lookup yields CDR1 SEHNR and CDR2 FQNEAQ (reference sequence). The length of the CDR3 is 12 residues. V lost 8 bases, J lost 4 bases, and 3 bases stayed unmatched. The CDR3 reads CASGTGTYGYTF. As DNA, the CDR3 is TGTGCCAGCGGGACAGGTACCTATGGCTACACCTTC.

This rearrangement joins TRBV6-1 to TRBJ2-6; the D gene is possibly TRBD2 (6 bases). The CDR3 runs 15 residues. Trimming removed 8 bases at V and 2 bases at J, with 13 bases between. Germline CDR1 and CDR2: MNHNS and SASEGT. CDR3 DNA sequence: TGTGCCAGCGGGAGGACGGGAGCTGGGGCCAACGTCCTGACTTTC. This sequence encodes CASGRTGAGANVLTF.

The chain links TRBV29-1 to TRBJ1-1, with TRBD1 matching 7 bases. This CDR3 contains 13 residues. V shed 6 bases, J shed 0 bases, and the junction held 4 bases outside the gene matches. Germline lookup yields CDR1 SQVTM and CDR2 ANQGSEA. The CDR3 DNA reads TGCAGCGTCGCGGGACAGATGAACACTGAAGCTTTCTTT. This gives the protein CSVAGQMNTEAFF. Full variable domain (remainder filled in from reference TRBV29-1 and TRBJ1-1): SAVISQKPSRDICQRGTSLTIQCQVDSQVTMMFWYRQQPGQSLTLIATANQGSEATYESGFVIDKFPISRPNLTFSTLTVSNMSPEDSSIYLCSVAGQMNTEAFFGQGTRLTVV.

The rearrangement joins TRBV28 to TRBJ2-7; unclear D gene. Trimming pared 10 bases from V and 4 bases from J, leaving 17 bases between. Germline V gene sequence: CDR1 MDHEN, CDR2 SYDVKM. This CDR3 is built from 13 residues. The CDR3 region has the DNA TGTGCCACCGCCTCGCCGGGTCGATACGAGCAGTACTTC. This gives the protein CATASPGRYEQYF.

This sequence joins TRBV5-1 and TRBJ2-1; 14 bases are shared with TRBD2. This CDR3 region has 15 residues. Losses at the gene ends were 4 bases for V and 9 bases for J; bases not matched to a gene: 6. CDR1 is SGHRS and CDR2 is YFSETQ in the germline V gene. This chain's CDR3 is CASSTRLAGGLEQFF. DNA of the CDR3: TGCGCCAGCAGCACGCGACTAGCGGGAGGGCTTGAGCAGTTCTTC.

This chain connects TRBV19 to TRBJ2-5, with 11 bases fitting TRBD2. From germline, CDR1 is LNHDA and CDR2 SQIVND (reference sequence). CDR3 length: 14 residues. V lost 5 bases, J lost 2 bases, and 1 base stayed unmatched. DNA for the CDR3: TGTGCCAGTAGTCGACTAGCGGGGCAAGAGACCCAGTACTTC. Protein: CASSRLAGQETQYF.

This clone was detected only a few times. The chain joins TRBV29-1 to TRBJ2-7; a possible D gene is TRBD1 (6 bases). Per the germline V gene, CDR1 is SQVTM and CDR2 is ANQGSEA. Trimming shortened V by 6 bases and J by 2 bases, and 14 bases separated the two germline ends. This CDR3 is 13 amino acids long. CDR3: CSVGAGVTYEQYF. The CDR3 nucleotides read TGCAGCGTGGGGGCAGGGGTTACCTACGAGCAGTACTTC.

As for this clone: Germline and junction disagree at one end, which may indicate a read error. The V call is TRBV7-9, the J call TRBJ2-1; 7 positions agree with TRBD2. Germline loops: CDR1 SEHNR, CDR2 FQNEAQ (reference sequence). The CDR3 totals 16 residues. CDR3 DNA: TGTTCCAGCAGCCGCCTGGCGGGGGTTTCCTACAATGAGCAGTTCTTC. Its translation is CSSSRLAGVSYNEQFF.

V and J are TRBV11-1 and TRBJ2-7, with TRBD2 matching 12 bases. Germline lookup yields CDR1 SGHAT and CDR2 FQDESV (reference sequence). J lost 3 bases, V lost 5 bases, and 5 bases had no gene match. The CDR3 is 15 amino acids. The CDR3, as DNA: TGTGCCAGCAGCGCGCGACTAGCGGGAGTCTACGAGCAGTACTTC. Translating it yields CASSARLAGVYEQYF.

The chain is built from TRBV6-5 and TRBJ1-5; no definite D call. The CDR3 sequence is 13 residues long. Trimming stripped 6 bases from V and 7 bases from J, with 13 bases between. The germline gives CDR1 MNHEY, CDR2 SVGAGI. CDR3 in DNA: TGTGCCAGCAGCTATAATCAGCGGCAGCCCCAGCATTTT. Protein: CASSYNQRQPQHF.